The 2 T cell receptor beta chains in this list originate from one sample, sequenced in a study of cytomegalovirus exposure and HLA in healthy donors. The study ran its PCR with 60 Vbeta and 13 Jbeta primers. TCRdb's table, derived via immunoSEQ multiplex PCR, lists solely in-frame clones and lacks some. The profile shows under 200,000 clones, roughly 80% of them singletons. The specimen sequenced was PBMCs. All receptors derive from a man aged 18 to 30 in good health and CMV-seronegative.

The rearrangement uses TRBV9 and TRBJ1-5; D is possibly TRBD1 (6 bases). Per germline, CDR1 SGDLS and CDR2 YYNGEE. V dropped 0 bases and J dropped 7 bases, with 17 bases sitting between them. The CDR3 has 16 amino acids. CDR3 in DNA: TGTGCCAGCAGCGTAGAGGTAGGGGGAGAAAGACAGCCCCAGCATTTT. It translates to CASSVEVGGERQPQHF.

The V and J genes are TRBV10-2 and TRBJ1-5, with TRBD1 identical over 7 bases. The CDR3 is 13 amino acids. Trimming at V came to 10 bases and at J to 5 bases, leaving 8 bases not matched to a gene. The germline V gene has CDR1 WSHSY and CDR2 SAAADI. The CDR3 loop is CANLDREDQPQHF. The CDR3 DNA reads TGCGCCAACTTAGACAGGGAGGATCAGCCCCAGCATTTT.